Sequencing of this TCR beta chain was carried out in a study of shared clonotypes between healthy human individuals. General observations from the study: A few donors had about 5.1% of their naive CD4 clonotypes in common.

In replicate PCRs of sorted subsets, roughly 200 ng DNA, approximately 30,000 T cell genomes, was used. Libraries were prepared by immunoSEQ multiplex PCR; TCRdb keeps only in-frame clonotypes and omits some of them. The sample records around 2.1 million clones, approximately 94% being singletons. On this clone: What it binds is not known.

CDR1 and CDR2 (germline): SQVTM, ANQGSEA. This CDR3 comprises 12 residues. With 6 bases removed from V and 4 bases from J, the gap between germline ends came to 11 bases. The sequencing sample was made of naive CD4+ T cells sorted from blood. Subset noted: CD45RA+ positively selected. This clonotype was obtained from a man aged 18 to 29 in good health. This chain links TRBV29-1 with TRBJ2-3; no definite D call. DNA of the CDR3: TGCAGCGTGCCGAAGGTCGCAGATACGCAGTATTTT. This translates into CSVPKVADTQYF.